These T cell receptor beta chains were read from a single sample in a study of shared clonotypes between healthy human individuals. The repertoire was sequenced with immunoSEQ multiplex PCR; TCRdb's copy has only in-frame clones and lacks some. The table shows about 1.5 million clones, with 95% to 97% occurring only once. The specimen was naive CD4+ T cells sorted from blood. Every receptor here comes from a man aged 25-45 years in good health. CDR3s include the opening cysteine and the closing phenylalanine or tryptophan. D genes are given only for firm matches. Part of the rows lack a size; the others show once, few, many or a class for expanded clones.

j_call: TRBJ1-2; v_call: TRBV7-9; d_call: .; clone_size: .; cdr3_aa: CASTLMGGYGYTF; cdr3_nt: TGTGCCAGCACCCTTATGGGAGGGTATGGCTACACCTTC
j_call: TRBJ2-7; v_call: TRBV6-5; d_call: TRBD2; clone_size: .; cdr3_aa: CASSYSRGGSYEQYF; cdr3_nt: TGTGCCAGCAGTTACTCGAGGGGCGGGAGTTATGAGCAGTACTTC
j_call: TRBJ1-4; v_call: TRBV7-9; d_call: TRBD1; clone_size: .; cdr3_aa: CASSANRGPVNEKLFF; cdr3_nt: TGTGCCAGCAGCGCGAACAGGGGACCCGTTAATGAAAAACTGTTTTTT
j_call: TRBJ1-2; v_call: TRBV5-1; d_call: .; clone_size: .; cdr3_aa: CASSLADRSLNGYTF; cdr3_nt: TGCGCCAGCAGCTTGGCAGACAGGAGCTTAAATGGCTACACCTTC
j_call: TRBJ2-1; v_call: TRBV9; d_call: TRBD2; clone_size: .; cdr3_aa: CASSVGGTSGYNEQFF; cdr3_nt: TGTGCCAGCAGCGTAGGCGGGACTAGCGGATACAATGAGCAGTTCTTC
j_call: TRBJ2-5; v_call: TRBV7-8; d_call: TRBD1; clone_size: .; cdr3_aa: CASSIRDRAQETQYF; cdr3_nt: TGTGCCAGCAGCATCAGAGACAGGGCCCAAGAGACCCAGTACTTC
j_call: TRBJ2-7; v_call: TRBV13; d_call: .; clone_size: .; cdr3_aa: CASSLSRDTYEQYF; cdr3_nt: TGTGCCAGCAGCTTGTCCAGGGACACCTACGAGCAGTACTTC
j_call: TRBJ2-2; v_call: TRBV4-3; d_call: .; clone_size: .; cdr3_aa: CASSQAPQWETSTGELFF; cdr3_nt: TGCGCCAGCAGCCAAGCCCCTCAGTGGGAGACGAGTACCGGGGAGCTGTTTTTT
j_call: TRBJ2-2; v_call: TRBV9; d_call: .; clone_size: .; cdr3_aa: CASSVEGTRELFF; cdr3_nt: TGTGCCAGCAGCGTAGAGGGAACCAGGGAGCTGTTTTTT
j_call: TRBJ1-2; v_call: TRBV7-2; d_call: .; clone_size: .; cdr3_aa: CASSLGVQLTYGYTF; cdr3_nt: TGTGCCAGCAGCTTAGGGGTGCAACTCACCTATGGCTACACCTTC
j_call: TRBJ2-5; v_call: TRBV5-1; d_call: TRBD2; clone_size: .; cdr3_aa: CASSWGTSGSRSGETQYF; cdr3_nt: TGCGCCAGCAGCTGGGGGACTAGCGGGAGTAGGAGCGGAGAGACCCAGTACTTC
j_call: TRBJ1-2; v_call: TRBV6-1; d_call: .; clone_size: .; cdr3_aa: CASSRTDYGYTF; cdr3_nt: TGTGCCAGCAGTCGGACGGACTATGGCTACACCTTC
j_call: TRBJ2-1; v_call: TRBV19; d_call: .; clone_size: .; cdr3_aa: CASSITRGLAYNEQFF; cdr3_nt: TGTGCCAGTAGTATAACTCGCGGGCTAGCCTACAATGAGCAGTTCTTC
j_call: TRBJ1-5; v_call: TRBV5-5; d_call: .; clone_size: .; cdr3_aa: CASSPDTGNQPQHF; cdr3_nt: TGTGCCAGCAGCCCAGACACCGGCAATCAGCCCCAGCATTTT
j_call: TRBJ2-3; v_call: TRBV9; d_call: TRBD1; clone_size: .; cdr3_aa: CASSALAGQGPSGGTQYF; cdr3_nt: TGTGCCAGCAGCGCTCTCGCGGGACAGGGTCCCTCGGGGGGTACGCAGTATTTT
j_call: TRBJ2-7; v_call: TRBV5-4; d_call: TRBD1; clone_size: .; cdr3_aa: CASSPKTGGSYEQYF; cdr3_nt: TGTGCCAGCAGCCCCAAGACAGGGGGCAGTTACGAGCAGTACTTC
j_call: TRBJ2-1; v_call: TRBV5-1; d_call: .; clone_size: .; cdr3_aa: CASRTFRDAAYNEQFF; cdr3_nt: TGCGCCAGCAGAACCTTTCGGGACGCCGCCTACAATGAGCAGTTCTTC
j_call: TRBJ2-7; v_call: TRBV19; d_call: .; clone_size: .; cdr3_aa: CASSIVRGPSYEQYF; cdr3_nt: TGTGCCAGTAGTATAGTCAGGGGACCCAGCTACGAGCAGTACTTC
j_call: TRBJ1-1; v_call: TRBV18; d_call: TRBD1; clone_size: .; cdr3_aa: CASSPLGQGGTEAFF; cdr3_nt: TGTGCCAGCTCACCTCTTGGACAGGGGGGCACTGAAGCTTTCTTT
j_call: TRBJ1-1; v_call: TRBV6-5; d_call: .; clone_size: .; cdr3_aa: CASSYRGDTEAFF; cdr3_nt: TGTGCCAGCAGTTATCGGGGAGACACTGAAGCTTTCTTT
j_call: TRBJ2-3; v_call: TRBV23-1; d_call: .; clone_size: .; cdr3_aa: CASSHPGVLRSDTQYF; cdr3_nt: TGCGCCAGCAGTCATCCAGGGGTCCTTAGGTCAGATACGCAGTATTTT
j_call: TRBJ2-7; v_call: TRBV18; d_call: .; clone_size: .; cdr3_aa: CASSPVGTSYEQYF; cdr3_nt: TGTGCCAGCTCACCAGTTGGGACCTCCTACGAGCAGTACTTC
j_call: TRBJ1-1; v_call: TRBV6-5; d_call: .; clone_size: .; cdr3_aa: CASVQSNTEAFF; cdr3_nt: TGTGCCAGCGTACAGTCGAACACTGAAGCTTTCTTT
j_call: TRBJ2-1; v_call: TRBV5-4; d_call: TRBD2; clone_size: .; cdr3_aa: CASSPGLDLYNEQFF; cdr3_nt: TGTGCCAGCAGCCCGGGACTAGATCTCTACAATGAGCAGTTCTTC
j_call: TRBJ2-2; v_call: TRBV9; d_call: .; clone_size: .; cdr3_aa: CASSVVQNTGELFF; cdr3_nt: TGTGCCAGCAGCGTAGTGCAGAACACCGGGGAGCTGTTTTTT
j_call: TRBJ2-7; v_call: TRBV5-1; d_call: .; clone_size: .; cdr3_aa: CASSLPGEREQYF; cdr3_nt: TGCGCCAGCAGCTTGCCGGGCGAGCGCGAGCAGTACTTC
j_call: TRBJ2-1; v_call: TRBV27; d_call: TRBD2; clone_size: .; cdr3_aa: CASTRTSSRLSNEQFF; cdr3_nt: TGTGCCAGCACTAGGACTAGCTCCCGTTTATCCAATGAGCAGTTCTTC
j_call: TRBJ1-2; v_call: TRBV18; d_call: .; clone_size: once; cdr3_aa: CASSPSTAVYGYTF; cdr3_nt: TGTGCCAGCTCACCATCGACAGCGGTCTATGGCTACACCTTC
j_call: TRBJ2-4; v_call: TRBV5-8; d_call: TRBD1; clone_size: once; cdr3_aa: CASSLAGTGAGNIQYF; cdr3_nt: TGTGCCAGCAGCTTGGCCGGGACAGGGGCGGGTAACATTCAGTACTTC
j_call: TRBJ1-1; v_call: TRBV19; d_call: .; clone_size: .; cdr3_aa: CASSISVTEAFF; cdr3_nt: TGTGCCAGTAGTATTTCCGTCACTGAAGCTTTCTTT
j_call: TRBJ2-2; v_call: TRBV5-1; d_call: .; clone_size: .; cdr3_aa: CASSYGTLNTGELFF; cdr3_nt: TGCGCCAGCAGCTACGGGACACTTAACACCGGGGAGCTGTTTTTT
j_call: TRBJ2-7; v_call: TRBV7-8; d_call: .; clone_size: .; cdr3_aa: CASSLDEGLSYEQYF; cdr3_nt: TGTGCCAGCAGCTTAGATGAGGGGCTCTCCTACGAGCAGTACTTC
j_call: TRBJ2-1; v_call: TRBV29-1; d_call: .; clone_size: once; cdr3_aa: CSVTPPSCENEQFF; cdr3_nt: TGCAGCGTGACCCCCCCGTCATGTGAGAATGAGCAGTTCTTC
j_call: TRBJ2-1; v_call: TRBV5-6; d_call: TRBD2; clone_size: .; cdr3_aa: CASSFRLAGGNNEQFF; cdr3_nt: TGTGCCAGCAGCTTCCGACTAGCGGGAGGTAACAATGAGCAGTTCTTC
j_call: TRBJ1-5; v_call: TRBV6-5; d_call: TRBD1; clone_size: .; cdr3_aa: CASRSLRGGIQPQHF; cdr3_nt: TGTGCCAGCAGGAGCCTCAGGGGGGGAATTCAGCCCCAGCATTTT
j_call: TRBJ2-3; v_call: TRBV6-5; d_call: .; clone_size: .; cdr3_aa: CASSYDGPLGTQYF; cdr3_nt: TGTGCCAGCAGCTACGATGGCCCGTTGGGTACGCAGTATTTT
j_call: TRBJ2-7; v_call: TRBV10-3; d_call: TRBD2; clone_size: .; cdr3_aa: CAIRGTVAGGRDEQYF; cdr3_nt: TGTGCCATCAGGGGAACGGTGGCGGGAGGAAGGGACGAGCAGTACTTC
j_call: TRBJ2-5; v_call: TRBV5-1; d_call: .; clone_size: .; cdr3_aa: CASSRPSLTGTQETQYF; cdr3_nt: TGCGCCAGCAGCCGGCCGAGCTTAACCGGGACCCAAGAGACCCAGTACTTC
j_call: TRBJ1-1; v_call: TRBV28; d_call: .; clone_size: .; cdr3_aa: CASTPSKGAGTEAFF; cdr3_nt: TGTGCCAGCACCCCATCGAAAGGGGCCGGGACTGAAGCTTTCTTT
j_call: TRBJ2-7; v_call: TRBV5-6; d_call: .; clone_size: .; cdr3_aa: CASSLLRYEQYF; cdr3_nt: TGTGCCAGCAGCCTACTGCGGTACGAGCAGTACTTC
j_call: TRBJ1-1; v_call: TRBV5-4; d_call: TRBD1; clone_size: .; cdr3_aa: CASSSRTGRTTEAFF; cdr3_nt: TGTGCCAGCAGCTCGAGGACAGGCCGAACCACTGAAGCTTTCTTT
j_call: TRBJ2-2; v_call: TRBV4-2; d_call: .; clone_size: .; cdr3_aa: CASSQADLTVHTGELFF; cdr3_nt: TGTGCCAGCAGCCAGGCCGATCTCACAGTACACACCGGGGAGCTGTTTTTT